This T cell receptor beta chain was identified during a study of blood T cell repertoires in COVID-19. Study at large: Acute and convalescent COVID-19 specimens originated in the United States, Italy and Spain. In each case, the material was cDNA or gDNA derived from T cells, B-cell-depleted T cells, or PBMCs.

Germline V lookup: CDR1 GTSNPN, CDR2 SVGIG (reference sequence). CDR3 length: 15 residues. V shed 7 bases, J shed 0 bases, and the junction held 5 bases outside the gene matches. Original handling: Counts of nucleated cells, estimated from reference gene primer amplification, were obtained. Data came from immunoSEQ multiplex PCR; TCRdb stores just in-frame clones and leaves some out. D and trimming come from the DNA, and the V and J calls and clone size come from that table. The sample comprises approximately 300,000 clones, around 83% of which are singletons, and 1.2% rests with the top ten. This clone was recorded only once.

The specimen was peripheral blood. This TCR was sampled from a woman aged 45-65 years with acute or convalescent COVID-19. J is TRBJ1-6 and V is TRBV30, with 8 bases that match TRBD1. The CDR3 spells CASDREDSYNSPLHF. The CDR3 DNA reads TGTGCCTCGGACAGGGAGGACTCCTATAATTCACCCCTCCACTTT.